This T cell receptor (beta chain) emerged from a study of CD8+ T cells in alopecia areata. Alopecia areata patients had lesional scalp punch biopsies and peripheral blood taken from them. In each case, RNA was isolated and then reverse transcribed into cDNA as the sequencing template. Method: immunoSEQ multiplex PCR; TCRdb's copy keeps in-frame clones and lacks some. The sample has about 100,000 clones; 50% to 70% are singletons. This clone has just one count. Sequenced material: NKG2D-low CD8+ T cells sorted from blood. This receptor was taken from a human donor with alopecia areata.

The CDR3 spells CASSPIVRCEQFF. The CDR3 DNA reads as TGTGCCAGCAGTCCCATCGTGCGCTGCGAGCAGTTCTTC. This chain uses TRBV6-5 with TRBJ2-1; D unresolved. Germline-derived CDR1 and CDR2 are MNHEY and SVGAGI. V lost 5 bases, J lost 10 bases, and 15 bases lay in between. The length of the CDR3 is 13 residues.